The subject of this entry is one TCR beta chain. This clonotype was observed a handful of times. The clone's antigen remains unknown. This may come from a read error, since a much larger clone is one base off. This record belongs to a study of neurological immune-mediated disorders (dated by TCRdb to the late 2010s). About the investigation overall: Peripheral blood TCR-beta repertoires from patients with HTLV-I-associated myelopathy (HAM/TSP), patients with multiple sclerosis, and healthy controls were compared in the study using UMI-based sequencing. The roughly 110 TCR-beta libraries covered PBMC samples along with longitudinal samples, technical triplicates, and paired sorted CD4+ and CD8+ T-cell subsets. Of the 68 subjects in the cohort, about 14 were HAM/TSP patients, roughly 34 were multiple sclerosis patients, and about 20 were healthy controls.

Beyond this particular receptor, the publication reports: TCR clonal expansion was highest in HAM/TSP patients and lowest in MS patients, with MS patients falling below even healthy controls. Across subjects, expanded clones never shared an identical CDR3 amino acid sequence, which suggests that the TCR-beta repertoires in every group were private.

cDNA was synthesized by template-switch 5'RACE using a primer with a 10-nucleotide random unique molecular identifier that tagged each TCR transcript. Each sequencing run produced over 180 million TCR-beta sequences covering 15-18 subjects. Total RNA was extracted with the RNeasy kit. The KAPA Real-time Library Amplification kit was used to amplify TCR-beta VDJ regions with primers targeting the TCR constant region and the 5'RACE anchor. A first PCR added sample indexes and Illumina adaptors, after which a second PCR increased the library yield. After purification with Ampure beads, the TCR product of roughly 650 bp was size-selected on a 2% E-gel SizeSelection system. Before pooling, library quality was assessed on a Bioanalyzer, concentration was determined with Qubit, and library quantification was performed with the Kapa Library Quantification kit. An Illumina HiSeq 2500 sequenced the libraries paired-end 2 x 150 bp. To increase sequence diversity, roughly 24-32% phiX was spiked into each library pool. As for the authors' bioinformatics: Quality-filtered reads were processed with the UMI-based MiGEC pipeline, and over 75% of raw TCR sequences were removed by the MiGEC pipeline during error correction. VDJ genes were aligned to IMGT germline references, and each clonotype was defined by a unique CDR3 amino acid sequence together with V-J genes. Clonal expansion, Shannon diversity and CDR3 relatedness were evaluated with VDJtools (CalcPairwiseDistances, ClusterSamples), while phylogenetic trees were built in CLCbio workbench. Using coefficient-of-variation modelling across technical triplicates, the study counted a clone as expanded if it had at least 8 unique UMIs. TCRdb reran the public reads through fastp at Q25 and MiXCR, keeping productive beta chains. Duplicate CDR3 protein sequences are folded into a single record with the most common DNA and genes. These V and J calls rely on TCRdb rather than the paper's analysis. Recorded for this sample are 50,000 to 60,000 distinct CDR3 sequences; around 16% of them occurred a single time. The leading ten clones occupy more than 3.5% of the sample.

Healthy controls were blood bank volunteers in Maryland, USA. Libraries from unsorted PBMCs were made from 2 million PBMCs kept in RNAlater at -80 degrees C until RNA extraction. Peripheral blood underwent Ficoll-Hypaque density gradient centrifugation to isolate PBMCs, which were then cryopreserved in liquid nitrogen. The specimen sequenced was PBMCs. This receptor was identified in a man aged 55-75 years in good health.

The sequenced DNA is TGTGTCAGCAGCTTTCCGGGAAATGAGCAGTTCTTC. The translation is CVSSFPGNEQFF. The rearrangement joined TRBV12-3 or TRBV12-4 to TRBJ2-1; matching of 5 bases hints at TRBD2 as the D gene. Its CDR3 holds 12 amino acids, cysteine through phenylalanine. The DNA shown is the 36-base CDR3, in frame from base 1.